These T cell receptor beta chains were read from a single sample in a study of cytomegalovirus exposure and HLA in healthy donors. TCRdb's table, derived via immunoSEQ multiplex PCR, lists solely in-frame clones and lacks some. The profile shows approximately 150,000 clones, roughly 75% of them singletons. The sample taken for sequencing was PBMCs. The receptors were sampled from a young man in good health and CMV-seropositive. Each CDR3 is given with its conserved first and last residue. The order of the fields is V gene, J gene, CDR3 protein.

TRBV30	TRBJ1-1	CAWRNIQRTEAFF
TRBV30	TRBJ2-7	CAWSVASVLTYEQYF
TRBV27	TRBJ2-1	CASSLWGTSGYNEQFF
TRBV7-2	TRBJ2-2	CASGRGGTGVNGELFF
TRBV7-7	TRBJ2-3	CASSPRLAGTDTQYF
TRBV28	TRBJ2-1	CASSSGLAGGWNSNEQFF
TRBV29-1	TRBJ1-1	CSVSRITEAFF
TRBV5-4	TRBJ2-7	CASSWGTSGDYEQYF
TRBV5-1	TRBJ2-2	CASSAGGQGNTGELFF
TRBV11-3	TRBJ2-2	CASSSQFSGRGPGELFF
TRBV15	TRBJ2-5	CATSRRGAETQYF
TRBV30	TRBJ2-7	CAWSVAGNVYGQYF
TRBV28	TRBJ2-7	CASSPGQITSYEQYF
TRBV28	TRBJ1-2	CASSVDRGYYGYTF
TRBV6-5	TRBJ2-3	CARSYLLSGGHHTQYF
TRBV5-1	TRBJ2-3	CASTNTWDRGMGTQYF
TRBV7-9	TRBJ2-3	CASSSPERPDTQYF
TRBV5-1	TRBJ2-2	CASTPDSFTGELFF
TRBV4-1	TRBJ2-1	CASSQESQSRSYNEQFF
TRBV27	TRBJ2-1	CASSSGAGPRIYEQFF
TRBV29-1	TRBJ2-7	CSGLSSSYEQYF
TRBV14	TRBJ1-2	CASSLRFEGRDGYTF
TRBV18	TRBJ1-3	CASSPLQSSGNTIYF
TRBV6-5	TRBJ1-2	CASSETGGNYGYTF
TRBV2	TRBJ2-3	CASSETGGDTQYF
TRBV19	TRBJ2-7	CASSRSSAGSGYEQYF